This section outlines one T cell receptor beta chain sequence together with its context. Its antigen remains unknown. Other nucleotide sequences from this sample produce the same CDR3. The CDR3 loop spans 13 amino acids. Trimming stripped 0 bases from V and 5 bases from J, with 6 bases between. Germline lookup yields CDR1 SGHKS and CDR2 YYEKEE (reference sequence). The record originates from a study of shared clonotypes between healthy human individuals. General study points: As a rule, naive subsets had a larger estimated richness than memory subsets. Non-shared clonotypes had lower generation probabilities than clonotypes shared by all four sorted-subset donors.

The test was conducted at deep level. Clones were sequenced by immunoSEQ multiplex PCR, and TCRdb holds only the in-frame ones, with some missing. The sample consists of 2.5 million or so clones, roughly 92% of them appearing once. Sequencing was done on a sample of naive CD4+ T cells sorted from blood. Subset given: CD45RA+ positively selected. The chain is built from TRBV5-5 and TRBJ1-5; D unclear. The sequence was obtained from a man in his late teens or twenties in good health. The CDR3 region is CASSLDRDQPQHF. Here the CDR3 DNA reads TGTGCCAGCAGCTTGGATAGGGATCAGCCCCAGCATTTT.